In this sample, the clone carrying this TCR beta chain turned up a few times. The investigators amplified TCR beta CDR3 regions from RNA transcripts. Researchers ran a first-round RT-PCR on the TCR CDR3 using the HTBI primer set. One entry per CDR3 protein results from TCRdb running MiXCR on the multiplex PCR reads. The table has roughly 180,000 distinct CDR3 sequences, about 9.4% seen once. The data stem from a study of T cells in Graves' hyperthyroidism and ophthalmopathy. Hyperthyroidism was newly diagnosed in patients aged 18 to 65 (duration under 2 months). V lost 0 bases to trimming and J lost 8 bases, with 16 bases between them. Germline CDR1 is LNHNV and CDR2 is YYDKDF (reference sequence). The CDR3 extends over 15 amino acids.

The sample taken for sequencing was blood. This receptor was obtained from a woman aged 18-29 years with Graves' hyperthyroidism that later progressed to Graves' ophthalmopathy. This chain connects TRBV15 to TRBJ1-2; perhaps TRBD1 as D (6 bases). DNA for the CDR3: TGTGCCACCAGCAGAGATCTAAGGACAGTGGGAGGCTACACCTTC. Its translation is CATSRDLRTVGGYTF.